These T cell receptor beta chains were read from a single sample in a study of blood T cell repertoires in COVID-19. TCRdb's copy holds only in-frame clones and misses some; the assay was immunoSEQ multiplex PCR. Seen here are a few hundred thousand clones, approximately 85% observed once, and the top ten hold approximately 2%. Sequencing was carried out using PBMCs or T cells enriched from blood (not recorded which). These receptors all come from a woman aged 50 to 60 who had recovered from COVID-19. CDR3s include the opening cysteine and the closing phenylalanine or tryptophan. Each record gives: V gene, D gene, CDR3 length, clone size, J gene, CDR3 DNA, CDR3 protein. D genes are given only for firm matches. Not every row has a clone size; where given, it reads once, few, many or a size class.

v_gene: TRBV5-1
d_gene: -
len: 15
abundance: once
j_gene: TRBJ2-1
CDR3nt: TGCGCCAGCAGCTTGGTACAGGGCCCCAACTTGGAGCAGTTCTTC
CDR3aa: CASSLVQGPNLEQFF

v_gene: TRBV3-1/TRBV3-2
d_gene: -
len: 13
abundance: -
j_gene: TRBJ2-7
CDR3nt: TGTGCCAGCAGCCAAGATTTCACCGGCGAGCAGTACTTC
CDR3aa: CASSQDFTGEQYF

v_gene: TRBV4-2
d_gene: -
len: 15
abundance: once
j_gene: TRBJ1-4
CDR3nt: TGTGCCAGCAGCCAAGATAGCAGGGGTGATGAAAAACTGTTTTTT
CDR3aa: CASSQDSRGDEKLFF

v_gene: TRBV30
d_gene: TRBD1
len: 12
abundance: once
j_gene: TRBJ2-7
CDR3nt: TGTGCCTCCGGACAGGCTCCTTGGGAGCAGTACTTC
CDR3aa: CASGQAPWEQYF

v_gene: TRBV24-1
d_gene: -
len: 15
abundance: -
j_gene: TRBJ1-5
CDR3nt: TGTGCCACCAGTGACTCGACTTTTAGCAATCAGCCCCAGCATTTT
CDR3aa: CATSDSTFSNQPQHF

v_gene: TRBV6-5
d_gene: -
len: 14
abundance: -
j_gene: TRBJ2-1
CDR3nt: TGTGCCAGCATGGGCCTCTCCTCCTACAATGAGCAGTTCTTC
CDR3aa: CASMGLSSYNEQFF

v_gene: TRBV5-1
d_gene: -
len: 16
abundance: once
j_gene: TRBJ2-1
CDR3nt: TGCGCCAGCAGCATACCTACGGCGGCTTCTAACAATGAGCAGTTCTTC
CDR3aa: CASSIPTAASNNEQFF

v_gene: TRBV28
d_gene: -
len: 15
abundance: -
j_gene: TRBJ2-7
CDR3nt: TGTGCCAGCAGTTCAACCGGGACATCCGGCTACGAGCAGTACTTC
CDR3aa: CASSSTGTSGYEQYF

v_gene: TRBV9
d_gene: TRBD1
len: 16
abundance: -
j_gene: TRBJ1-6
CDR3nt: TGTGCCAGCAGCCCTCGGACAGGGCGGGATAATTCACCCCTCCACTTT
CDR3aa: CASSPRTGRDNSPLHF

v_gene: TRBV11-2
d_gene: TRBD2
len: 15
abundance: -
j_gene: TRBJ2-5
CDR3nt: TGTGCCAGCAGCCTAAGACTAGCGGGAGAAGAGACCCAGTACTTC
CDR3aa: CASSLRLAGEETQYF

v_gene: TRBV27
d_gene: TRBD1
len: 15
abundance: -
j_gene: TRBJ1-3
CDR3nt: TGTGCCAGCAGAAGGGACAGTTTGGCTGGAAACACCATATATTTT
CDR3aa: CASRRDSLAGNTIYF

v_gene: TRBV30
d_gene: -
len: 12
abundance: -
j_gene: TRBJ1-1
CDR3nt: TGTGCCTGGAGAGGGGTGGGTACTGAAGCTTTCTTT
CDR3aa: CAWRGVGTEAFF

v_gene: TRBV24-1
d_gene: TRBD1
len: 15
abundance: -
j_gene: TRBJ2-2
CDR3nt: TGTGCCACCAGTCCCGGGACAGGGGCTCCCGGGGAGCTGTTTTTT
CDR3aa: CATSPGTGAPGELFF

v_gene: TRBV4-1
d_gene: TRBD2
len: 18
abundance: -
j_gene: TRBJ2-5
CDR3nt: TGCGCCAGCAGCCAGATACTAGCGGGAGGATCGGGGCAAGAGACCCAGTACTTC
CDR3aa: CASSQILAGGSGQETQYF

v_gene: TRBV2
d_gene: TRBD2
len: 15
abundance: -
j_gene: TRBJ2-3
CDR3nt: TGTGCCAGCAGTGAAGTCGCGGGAGTGATAGATACGCAGTATTTT
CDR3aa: CASSEVAGVIDTQYF

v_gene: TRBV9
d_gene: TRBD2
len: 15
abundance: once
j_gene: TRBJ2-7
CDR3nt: TGTGCCAGCAGCGTAGGCCCAGCGGGAGTGCTCGAGCAGTACTTC
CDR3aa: CASSVGPAGVLEQYF

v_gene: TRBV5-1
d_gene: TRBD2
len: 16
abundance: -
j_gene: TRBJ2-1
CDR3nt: TGCGCCAGCAGTGCGCCGGGACTAGCGGGAATCAATGAGCAGTTCTTC
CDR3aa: CASSAPGLAGINEQFF

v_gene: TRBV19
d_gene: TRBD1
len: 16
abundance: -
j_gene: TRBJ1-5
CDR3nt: TGTGCCAGTAGTACAATAGAAACAGGGGGCTCTCAGCCCCAGCATTTT
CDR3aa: CASSTIETGGSQPQHF

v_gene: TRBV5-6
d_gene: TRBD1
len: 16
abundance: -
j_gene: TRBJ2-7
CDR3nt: TGTGCCAGCAGCTATTTGACAGGGGGGCAAGCCTACGAGCAGTACTTC
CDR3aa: CASSYLTGGQAYEQYF

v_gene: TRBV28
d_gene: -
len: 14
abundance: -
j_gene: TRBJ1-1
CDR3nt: TGTGCCAGCAGTTTAAGCCAGGTTCAAATGGGAGCTTTCTTT
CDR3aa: CASSLSQVQMGAFF

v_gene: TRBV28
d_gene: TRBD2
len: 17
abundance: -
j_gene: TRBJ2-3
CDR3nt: TGTGCCAGCAGGGGGACTAGCGGGAGGAAGGGCGCAGATACGCAGTATTTT
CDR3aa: CASRGTSGRKGADTQYF

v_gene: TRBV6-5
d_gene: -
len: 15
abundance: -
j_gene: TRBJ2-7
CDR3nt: TGTGCCAGCAGCTTCGGGACTTTTCTCCCCTACGAGCAGTACTTC
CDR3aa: CASSFGTFLPYEQYF

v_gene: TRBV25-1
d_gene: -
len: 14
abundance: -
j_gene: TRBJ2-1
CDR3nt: TGTGCCAGCAGCCCTCCAGGGGTCTTTAATGAGCAGTTCTTC
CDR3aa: CASSPPGVFNEQFF

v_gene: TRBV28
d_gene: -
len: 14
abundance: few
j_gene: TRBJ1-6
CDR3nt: TGTGCCAGCAGTTTAATCCAGGTTAATTCACCCCTCCACTTT
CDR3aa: CASSLIQVNSPLHF

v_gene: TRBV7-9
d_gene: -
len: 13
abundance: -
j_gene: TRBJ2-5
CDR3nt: TGTGCCAGCAGCTTGTCCAGTCTAGGGACCCAGTACTTC
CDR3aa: CASSLSSLGTQYF

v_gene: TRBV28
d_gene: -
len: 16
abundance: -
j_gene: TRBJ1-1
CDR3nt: TGTGCCAGCAGTTTTTCGAGGCGGGGCTTGAACACTGAAGCTTTCTTT
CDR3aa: CASSFSRRGLNTEAFF

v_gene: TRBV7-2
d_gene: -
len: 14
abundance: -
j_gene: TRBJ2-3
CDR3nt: TGTGCCAGCAGCTTAGGGCTGGTGACAGATACGCAGTATTTT
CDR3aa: CASSLGLVTDTQYF

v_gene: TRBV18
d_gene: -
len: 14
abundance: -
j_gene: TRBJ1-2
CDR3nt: TGTGCCAGCTCACCCTCCGCAGGGAACTATGGCTACACCTTC
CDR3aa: CASSPSAGNYGYTF

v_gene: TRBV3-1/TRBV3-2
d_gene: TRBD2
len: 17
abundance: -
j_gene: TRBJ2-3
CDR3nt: TGTGCCAGCAGCCAAGATAAGTGGACTAGCGGGGCGAGGACGCAGTATTTT
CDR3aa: CASSQDKWTSGARTQYF

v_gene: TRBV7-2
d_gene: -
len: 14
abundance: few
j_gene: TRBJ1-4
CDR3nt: TGTGCCAGCAGCTTAGGCGCAGGGAGGGAAAAACTGTTTTTT
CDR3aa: CASSLGAGREKLFF

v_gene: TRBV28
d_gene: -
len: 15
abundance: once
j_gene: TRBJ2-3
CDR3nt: TGTGCCAGCAGTACGACAGGAGAAGGGGCAGATACGCAGTATTTT
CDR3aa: CASSTTGEGADTQYF

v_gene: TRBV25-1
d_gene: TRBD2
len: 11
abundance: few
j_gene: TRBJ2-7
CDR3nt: TGTGCCAGCAGTGAGGGGACTAGTAAGTACTTC
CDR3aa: CASSEGTSKYF

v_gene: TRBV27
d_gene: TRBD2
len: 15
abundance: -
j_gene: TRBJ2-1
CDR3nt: TGTGCCAGCAGTATCGGACTAGCGGGAGCTTATGAGCAGTTCTTC
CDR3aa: CASSIGLAGAYEQFF

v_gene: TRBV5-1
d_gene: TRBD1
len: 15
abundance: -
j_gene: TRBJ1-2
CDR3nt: TGCGCCAGCAGCTTGGTAGGGACAGGGGGTGATGGCTACACCTTC
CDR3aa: CASSLVGTGGDGYTF

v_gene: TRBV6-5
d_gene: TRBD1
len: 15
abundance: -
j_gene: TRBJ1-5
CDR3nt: TGTGCCAGCAGCTCCGGGACAGGGAATAATCAGCCCCAGCATTTT
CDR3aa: CASSSGTGNNQPQHF

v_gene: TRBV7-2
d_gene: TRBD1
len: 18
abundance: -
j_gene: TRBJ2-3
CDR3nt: TGTGCCAGCAGCCCAGGGGGCATGGGTGAGTCGGGCATGAATACGCAGTATTTT
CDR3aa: CASSPGGMGESGMNTQYF

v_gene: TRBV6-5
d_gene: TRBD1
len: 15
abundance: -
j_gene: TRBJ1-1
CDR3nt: TGTGCCAGCACCCAATTGGAACAGGGGGCCCGAGGAGCTTTCTTT
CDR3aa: CASTQLEQGARGAFF

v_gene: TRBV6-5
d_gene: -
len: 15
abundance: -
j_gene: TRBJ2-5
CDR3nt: TGTGCCAGCAGTCCCGTCGGGAGACTCCAAGAGACCCAGTACTTC
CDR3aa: CASSPVGRLQETQYF

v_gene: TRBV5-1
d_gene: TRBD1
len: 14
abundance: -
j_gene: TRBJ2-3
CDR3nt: TGCGCCAGCAGACAGGGGGCTGAGGCAGATACGCAGTATTTT
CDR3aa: CASRQGAEADTQYF

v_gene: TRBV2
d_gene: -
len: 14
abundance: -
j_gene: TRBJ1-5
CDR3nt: TGTGCCAGCAGTCGGCAGGTGGGCAATCAGCCCCAGCATTTT
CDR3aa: CASSRQVGNQPQHF

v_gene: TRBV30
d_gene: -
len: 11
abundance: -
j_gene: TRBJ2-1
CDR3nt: TGTGCCTGGGGCGCCTACAATGAGCAGTTCTTC
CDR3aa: CAWGAYNEQFF

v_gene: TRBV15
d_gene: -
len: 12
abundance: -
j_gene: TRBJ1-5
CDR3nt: TGTGCTTTGGGAGGGGACAATCAGCCCCAGCATTTT
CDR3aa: CALGGDNQPQHF

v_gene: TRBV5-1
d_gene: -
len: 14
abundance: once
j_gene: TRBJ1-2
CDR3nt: TGCGCCAGCAGCCAGACAGCTACCCGAGATGGCTACACCTTC
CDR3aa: CASSQTATRDGYTF

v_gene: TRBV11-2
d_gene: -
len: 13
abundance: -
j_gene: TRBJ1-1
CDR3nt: TGTACCAGCAGCCCAAGCTATGACACTGAAGCTTTCTTT
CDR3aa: CTSSPSYDTEAFF

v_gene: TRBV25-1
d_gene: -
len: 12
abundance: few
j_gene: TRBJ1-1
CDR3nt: TGTGCCAGCTCAATACAGAACACTGAAGCTTTCTTT
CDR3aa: CASSIQNTEAFF

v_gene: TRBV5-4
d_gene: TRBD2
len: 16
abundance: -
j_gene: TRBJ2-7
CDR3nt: TGTGCCAGCAGCCGAGGACAGTTTAGCGGGGCCTACGAGCAGTACTTC
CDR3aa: CASSRGQFSGAYEQYF

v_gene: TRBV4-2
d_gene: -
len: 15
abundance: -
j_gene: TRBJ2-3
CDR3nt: TGTGCCAGCAGCACCAGGGTAGGAGCCGGAGATACGCAGTATTTT
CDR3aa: CASSTRVGAGDTQYF

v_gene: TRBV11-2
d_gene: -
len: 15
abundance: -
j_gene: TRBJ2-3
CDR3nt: TGTGCCAGCAGCTTAGAGGGCTCATCCACAGATACGCAGTATTTT
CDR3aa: CASSLEGSSTDTQYF

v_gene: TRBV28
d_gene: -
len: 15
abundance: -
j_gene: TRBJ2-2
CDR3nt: TGTGCCAGCAGTGCCCCCAGGGGTTACACCGGGGAGCTGTTTTTT
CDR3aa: CASSAPRGYTGELFF

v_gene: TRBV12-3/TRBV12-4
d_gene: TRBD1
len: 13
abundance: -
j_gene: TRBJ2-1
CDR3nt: TGTGCCAGCAGACCGGACAGGTACAATGAGCAGTTCTTC
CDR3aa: CASRPDRYNEQFF

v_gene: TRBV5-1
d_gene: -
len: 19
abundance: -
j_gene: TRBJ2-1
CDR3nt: TGCGCCAGCAGCTTGGATGGTTTCCTAGGGGGAGACTCCTACAATGAGCAGTTCTTC
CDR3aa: CASSLDGFLGGDSYNEQFF